This TCR beta chain was sequenced during a study of blood T cell repertoires in COVID-19. TCRdb's copy holds only in-frame clones and misses some; the assay was immunoSEQ multiplex PCR. This sample has a few hundred thousand clones, with about 80% found just once. Per the germline V gene, CDR1 is MGHRA and CDR2 is YSYEKL. V was pared by 1 base and J by 0 bases, with 3 bases of the junction left unmatched. The CDR3 loop spans 16 amino acids. Note on this clone: Other DNA sequences of this sample code for an identical CDR3.

This TCR derives from a woman younger than 45 who had recovered from COVID-19. This rearrangement joins TRBV4-1 to TRBJ2-3; 8 bases agree with TRBD2. The specimen sequenced was peripheral blood. The CDR3 DNA reads TGCGCCAGCAGCCAAGTTTTAGCGGGAAGCACAGATACGCAGTATTTT. This sequence encodes CASSQVLAGSTDTQYF.